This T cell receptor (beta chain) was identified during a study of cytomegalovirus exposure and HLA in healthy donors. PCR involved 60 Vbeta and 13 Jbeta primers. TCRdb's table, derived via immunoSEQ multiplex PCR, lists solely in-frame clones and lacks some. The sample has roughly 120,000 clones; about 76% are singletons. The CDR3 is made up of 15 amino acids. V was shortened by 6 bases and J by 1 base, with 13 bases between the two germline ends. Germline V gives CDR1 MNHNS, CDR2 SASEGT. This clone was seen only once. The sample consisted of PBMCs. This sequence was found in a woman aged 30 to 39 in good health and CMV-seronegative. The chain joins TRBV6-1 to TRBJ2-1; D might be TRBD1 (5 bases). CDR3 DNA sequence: TGTGCCAGCAGCTTGATAGGGGATTCCTACAATGAGCAGTTCTTC. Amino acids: CASSLIGDSYNEQFF.